This TCR beta chain was found in a study of blood T cell repertoires in COVID-19 (dated by TCRdb to between 2020 and 2021). Background for the entire study: The collaborator samples originated in the United States, Italy and Spain and spanned the acute and convalescent phases of COVID-19. The prospective study material was composed of cDNA or gDNA derived from T cells, B-cell-depleted T cells, or PBMCs. Subjects who had been exposed to COVID-19, were actively infected with it, or had recovered from it provided the deeply sampled blood TCRbeta repertoires that made up the dataset. The repertoires were made available in a free public database intended to serve as a resource for research on the immune response to SARS-CoV-2. The samples were drawn from the first 160 participants of the ongoing ImmuneRACE study and from 1,254 subjects provided by 6 global collaborators. Nearly every sample came with metadata listing a de-identified subject ID, COVID-19 status, age in years and sex. HLA class I and class II types, where available, came from metadata supplied by the sample provider rather than from assay-based typing.

Results and caveats for the whole study, not just this receptor: The amount of clinical and demographic metadata varied by source and participant and was provided uncurated.

TCRbeta CDR3 regions were amplified from genomic DNA using the immunoSEQ Assay, a bias-controlled multiplex PCR. As for the original processing: Within the assay, amplification of reference gene primers was used to estimate how many nucleated cells each sample contained. Sequence reads were collapsed and filtered to measure the absolute abundance of every unique TCRbeta CDR3 rearrangement. For each sample, productive Simpson clonality was calculated as the square root of Simpson's diversity index across productive rearrangements. Drawn from immuneACCESS, this table holds only the in-frame rearrangements with V and J called that TCRdb kept. Clones are partly lost; checked studies trace under half to an unresolved V gene and leave the rest unexplained. From that table come the V and J calls and clone size; the DNA was used to work out D and trimming. The sample yields 130,000 to 150,000 clones; 75% to 90% were counted once. The ten most abundant clones make up approximately 3.5% of the sample.

The count of this clone is one. The target of this receptor is not known. No base qualities exist here, and no much larger clone lies one base off it. From its cysteine to its phenylalanine, the CDR3 spans 15 amino acids. This entry keeps only the CDR3 DNA: 45 bases, framed from base 1. CDR1 and CDR2, per the germline V gene (reference sequence), are SEHNR and FQNEAQ. For this chain, trimming is 5 bases at the V end and 0 bases at the J end, and the number of junction bases without a gene match is 5. Another Seattle source contributed samples from volunteer blood donors who had recovered from COVID-19. Each collaborating institution followed its own protocols to collect whole blood in K2EDTA tubes. Collaborator samples were shipped for TCRbeta analysis as frozen whole blood, isolated PBMCs, or DNA extracted from either sample type.

The sequenced sample was peripheral blood. The source of this sequence is a man aged 65 to 79 who had recovered from COVID-19. The chain couples TRBV7-9 to TRBJ2-7; 9 bases in between match TRBD2. This receptor carries the CDR3 CASSRSSGDSYEQYF. The nucleotide sequence is TGTGCCAGCAGCCGATCTAGCGGGGACTCCTACGAGCAGTACTTC.